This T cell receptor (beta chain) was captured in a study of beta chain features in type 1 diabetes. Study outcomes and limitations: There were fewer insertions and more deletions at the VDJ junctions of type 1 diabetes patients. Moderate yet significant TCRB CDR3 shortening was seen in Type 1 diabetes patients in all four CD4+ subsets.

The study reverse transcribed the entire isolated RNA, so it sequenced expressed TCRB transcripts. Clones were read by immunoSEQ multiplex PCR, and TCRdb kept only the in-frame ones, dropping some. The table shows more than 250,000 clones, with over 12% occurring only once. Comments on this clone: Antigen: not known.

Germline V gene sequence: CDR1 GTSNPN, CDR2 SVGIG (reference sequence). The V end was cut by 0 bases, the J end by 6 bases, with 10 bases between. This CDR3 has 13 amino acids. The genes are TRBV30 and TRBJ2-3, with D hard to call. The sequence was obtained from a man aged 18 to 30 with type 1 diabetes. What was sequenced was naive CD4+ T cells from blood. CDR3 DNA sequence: TGTGCCTGGAGTGTTTCTTTATTCGATACGCAGTATTTT. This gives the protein CAWSVSLFDTQYF.